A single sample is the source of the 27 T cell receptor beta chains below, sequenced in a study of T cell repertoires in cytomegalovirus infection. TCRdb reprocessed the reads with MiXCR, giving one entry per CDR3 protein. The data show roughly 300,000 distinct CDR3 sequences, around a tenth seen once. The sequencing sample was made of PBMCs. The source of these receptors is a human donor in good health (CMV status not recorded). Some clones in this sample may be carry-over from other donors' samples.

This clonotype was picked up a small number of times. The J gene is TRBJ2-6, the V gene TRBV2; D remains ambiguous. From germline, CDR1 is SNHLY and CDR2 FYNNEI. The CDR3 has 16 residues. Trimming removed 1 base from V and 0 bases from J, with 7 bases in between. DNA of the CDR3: TGTGCCAGCAGTGAAGACGGTAACTCTGGGGCCAACGTCCTGACTTTC. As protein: CASSEDGNSGANVLTF.

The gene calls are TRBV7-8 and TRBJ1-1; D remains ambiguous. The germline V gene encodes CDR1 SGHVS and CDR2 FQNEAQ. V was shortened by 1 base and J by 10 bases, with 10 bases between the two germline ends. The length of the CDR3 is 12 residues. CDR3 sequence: CASSLERTRAFF. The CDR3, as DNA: TGTGCCAGCAGCTTAGAGCGAACGAGAGCTTTCTTT. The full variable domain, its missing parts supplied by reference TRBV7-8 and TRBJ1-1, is GAGVSQSPRYKVAKRGQDVALRCDPISGHVSLFWYQQALGQGPEFLTYFQNEAQLDKSGLPSDRFFAERPEGSVSTLKIQRTQQEDSAVYLCASSLERTRAFFGQGTRLTVV.

CDR3: CASKGQGVVTDTQYF. CDR3 DNA: TGTGCCAGCAAGGGTCAGGGGGTGGTCACAGATACGCAGTATTTT. V usage is TRBV2 and J usage is TRBJ2-3, with TRBD1 identical over 7 bases. V was pared by 7 bases and J by 2 bases, with 9 bases of the junction left unmatched. Germline CDR1 and CDR2: SNHLY and FYNNEI. CDR3 size: 15 residues.

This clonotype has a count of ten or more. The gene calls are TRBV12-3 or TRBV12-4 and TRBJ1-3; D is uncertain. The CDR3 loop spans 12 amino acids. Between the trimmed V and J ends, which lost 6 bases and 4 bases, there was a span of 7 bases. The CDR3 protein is CASRRSGNTIYF. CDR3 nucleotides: TGTGCCAGCAGACGGTCCGGAAACACCATATATTTT.

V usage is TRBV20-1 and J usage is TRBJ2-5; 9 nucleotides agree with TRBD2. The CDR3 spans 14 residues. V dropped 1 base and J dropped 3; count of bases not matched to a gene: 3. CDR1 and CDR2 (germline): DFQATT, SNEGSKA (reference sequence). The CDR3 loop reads CSARGRGGKETQYF. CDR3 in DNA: TGCAGTGCTAGAGGGCGGGGGGGTAAAGAGACCCAGTACTTC.

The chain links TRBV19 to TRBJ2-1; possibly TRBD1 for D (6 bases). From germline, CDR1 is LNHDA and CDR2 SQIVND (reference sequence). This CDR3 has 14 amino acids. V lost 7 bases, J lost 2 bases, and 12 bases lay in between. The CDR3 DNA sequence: TGTGCCAGTATCAGCCAGGGGCCCTACAATGAGCAGTTCTTC. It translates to CASISQGPYNEQFF. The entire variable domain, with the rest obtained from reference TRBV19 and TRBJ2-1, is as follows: DGGITQSPKYLFRKEGQNVTLSCEQNLNHDAMYWYRQDPGQGLRLIYYSQIVNDFQKGDIAEGYSVSREKKESFPLTVTSAQKNPTAFYLCASISQGPYNEQFFGPGTRLTVL.

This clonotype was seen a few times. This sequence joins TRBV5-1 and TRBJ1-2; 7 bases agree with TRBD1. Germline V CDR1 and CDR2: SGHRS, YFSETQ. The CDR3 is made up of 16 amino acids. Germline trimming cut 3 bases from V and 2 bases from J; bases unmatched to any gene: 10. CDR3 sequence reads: CASSSGTDQINYGYTF. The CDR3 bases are TGCGCCAGCAGCTCCGGGACAGACCAAATAAACTATGGCTACACCTTC.

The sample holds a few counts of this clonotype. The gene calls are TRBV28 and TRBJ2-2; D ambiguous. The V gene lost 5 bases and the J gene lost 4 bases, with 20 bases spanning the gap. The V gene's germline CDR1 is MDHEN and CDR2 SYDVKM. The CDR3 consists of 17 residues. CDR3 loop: CASSLLAIDGTTGELFF. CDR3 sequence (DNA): TGTGCCAGCAGTCTCCTCGCCATTGACGGAACCACCGGGGAGCTGTTTTTT.

CDR3 sequence reads: CSAIAQREFKQYF. The CDR3 DNA sequence: TGCAGTGCTATCGCCCAGCGGGAGTTCAAGCAGTACTTC. J is TRBJ2-7 and V is TRBV20-1, with 8 bases lining up with TRBD2. Germline CDR1 reads DFQATT; CDR2 reads SNEGSKA (reference sequence). V dropped 4 bases and J dropped 8; count of bases not matched to a gene: 10. The CDR3 loop spans 13 amino acids.

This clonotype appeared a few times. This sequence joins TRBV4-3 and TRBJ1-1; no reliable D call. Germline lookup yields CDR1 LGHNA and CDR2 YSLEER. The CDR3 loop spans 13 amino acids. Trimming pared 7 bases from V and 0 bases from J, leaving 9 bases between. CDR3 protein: CASTGPMNTEAFF. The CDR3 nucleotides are TGCGCCAGCACCGGACCGATGAACACTGAAGCTTTCTTT.

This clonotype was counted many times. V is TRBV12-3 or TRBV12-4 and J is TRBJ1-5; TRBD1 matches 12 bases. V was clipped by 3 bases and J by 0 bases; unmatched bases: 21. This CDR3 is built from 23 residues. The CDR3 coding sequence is TGTGCCAGCAGTTTTAGGGGAATATTCGGGACAGGGGGCTCGGAAGGTAGCAATCAGCCCCAGCATTTT. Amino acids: CASSFRGIFGTGGSEGSNQPQHF.

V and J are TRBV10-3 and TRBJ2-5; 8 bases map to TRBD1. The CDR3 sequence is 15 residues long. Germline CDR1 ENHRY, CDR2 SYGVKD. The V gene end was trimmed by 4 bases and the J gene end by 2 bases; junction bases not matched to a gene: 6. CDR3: CAISVRGLGQETQYF. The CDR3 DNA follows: TGTGCCATCAGTGTCAGGGGGCTGGGGCAAGAGACCCAGTACTTC.

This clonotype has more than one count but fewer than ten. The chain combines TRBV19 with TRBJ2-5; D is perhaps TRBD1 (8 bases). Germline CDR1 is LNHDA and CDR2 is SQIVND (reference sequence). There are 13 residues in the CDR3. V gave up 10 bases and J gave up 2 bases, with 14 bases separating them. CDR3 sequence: CAKQGGVQETQYF. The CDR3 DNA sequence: TGTGCCAAACAGGGGGGGGTTCAAGAGACCCAGTACTTC.

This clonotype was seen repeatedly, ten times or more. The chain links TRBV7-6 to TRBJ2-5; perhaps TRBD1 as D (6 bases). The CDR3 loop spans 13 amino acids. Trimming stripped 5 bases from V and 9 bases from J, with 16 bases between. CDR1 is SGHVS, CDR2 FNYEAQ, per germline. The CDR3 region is CASSHRAPGSQYF. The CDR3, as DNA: TGTGCCAGCAGCCACAGGGCTCCCGGGTCCCAGTACTTC. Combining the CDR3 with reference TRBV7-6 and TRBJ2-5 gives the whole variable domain GAGVSQSPRYKVTKRGQDVALRCDPISGHVSLYWYRQALGQGPEFLTYFNYEAQQDKSGLPNDRFSAERPEGSISTLTIQRTEQRDSAMYRCASSHRAPGSQYFGPGTRLLVL.

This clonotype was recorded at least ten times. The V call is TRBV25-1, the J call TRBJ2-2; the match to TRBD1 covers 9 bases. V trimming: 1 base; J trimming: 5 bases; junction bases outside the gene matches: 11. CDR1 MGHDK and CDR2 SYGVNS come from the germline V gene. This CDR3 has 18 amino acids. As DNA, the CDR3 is TGTGCCAGCAGTGAATCCCCGGGACAGGGTGATCGGACCGGGGAGCTGTTTTTT. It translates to CASSESPGQGDRTGELFF.

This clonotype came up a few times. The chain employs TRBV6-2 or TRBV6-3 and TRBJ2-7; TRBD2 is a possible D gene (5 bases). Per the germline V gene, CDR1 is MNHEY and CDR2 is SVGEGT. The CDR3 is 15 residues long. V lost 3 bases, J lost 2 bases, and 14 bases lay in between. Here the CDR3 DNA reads TGTGCCAGCAGTTATGGTCTGGGAGTCGCCTACGAGCAGTACTTC. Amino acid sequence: CASSYGLGVAYEQYF.

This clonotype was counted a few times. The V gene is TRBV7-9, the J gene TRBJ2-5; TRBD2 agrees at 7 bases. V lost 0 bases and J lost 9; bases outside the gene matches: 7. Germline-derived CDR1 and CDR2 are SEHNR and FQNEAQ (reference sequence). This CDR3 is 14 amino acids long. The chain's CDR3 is CASSLAGTGGAQYF. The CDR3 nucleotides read TGTGCCAGCAGCTTAGCCGGGACTGGGGGGGCCCAGTACTTC.

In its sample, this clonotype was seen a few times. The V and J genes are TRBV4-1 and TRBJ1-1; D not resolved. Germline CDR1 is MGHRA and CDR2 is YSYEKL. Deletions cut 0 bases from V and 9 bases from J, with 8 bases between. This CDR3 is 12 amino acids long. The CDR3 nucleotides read TGCGCCAGCAGCCAAGATTTCGGACAAGCTTTCTTT. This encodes CASSQDFGQAFF.

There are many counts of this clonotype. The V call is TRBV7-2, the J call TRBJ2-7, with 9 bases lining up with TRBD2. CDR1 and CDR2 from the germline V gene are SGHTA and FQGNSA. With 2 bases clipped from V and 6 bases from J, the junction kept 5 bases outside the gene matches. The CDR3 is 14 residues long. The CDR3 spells CASSLYSGGSEQYF. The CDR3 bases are TGTGCCAGCAGCTTATATAGCGGGGGATCCGAGCAGTACTTC.

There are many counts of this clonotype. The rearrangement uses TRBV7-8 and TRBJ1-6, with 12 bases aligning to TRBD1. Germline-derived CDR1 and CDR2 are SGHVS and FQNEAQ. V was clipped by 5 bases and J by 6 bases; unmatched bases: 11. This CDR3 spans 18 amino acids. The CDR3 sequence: CASSVTGTGGAFNSPLHF. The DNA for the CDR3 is TGTGCCAGCAGCGTCACCGGGACAGGGGGCGCATTTAATTCACCCCTCCACTTT.

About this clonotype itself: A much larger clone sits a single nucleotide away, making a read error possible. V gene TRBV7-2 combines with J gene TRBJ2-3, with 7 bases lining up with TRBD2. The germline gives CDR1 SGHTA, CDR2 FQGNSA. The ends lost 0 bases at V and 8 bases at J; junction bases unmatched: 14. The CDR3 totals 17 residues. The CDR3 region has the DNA TGTGCCAGCAGCTTAGCTACTAGCGAGGGACCCCCTGGTACGCAGTATTTT. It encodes CASSLATSEGPPGTQYF.

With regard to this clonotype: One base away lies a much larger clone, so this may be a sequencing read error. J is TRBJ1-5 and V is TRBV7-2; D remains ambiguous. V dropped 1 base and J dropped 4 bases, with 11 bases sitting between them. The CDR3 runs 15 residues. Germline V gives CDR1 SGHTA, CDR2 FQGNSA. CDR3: CASSLGRSGNQPQHF. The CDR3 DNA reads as TGTGCCAGCAGCTTAGGAAGGTCGGGAAATCAGCCCCAGCATTTT.

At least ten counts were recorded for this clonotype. The CDR3 bases are TGTGCCATCAGTGTGGGGGACGTTCAGCCCCAGCATTTT. Protein sequence: CAISVGDVQPQHF. The chain employs TRBV10-3 and TRBJ1-5; D perhaps matches TRBD1 (5 bases). Trimming removed 4 bases at V and 6 bases at J, with 10 bases between. The CDR3 runs to 13 residues. Germline CDR1 reads ENHRY; CDR2 reads SYGVKD.

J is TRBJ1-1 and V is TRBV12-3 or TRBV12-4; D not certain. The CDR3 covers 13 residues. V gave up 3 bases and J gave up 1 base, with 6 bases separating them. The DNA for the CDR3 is TGTGCCAGCAGTTTCACCCGGAACACTGAAGCTTTCTTT. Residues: CASSFTRNTEAFF.

The CDR3 sequence: CATDPYSNEKLFF. CDR3 DNA sequence: TGTGCCACTGACCCATACAGTAATGAAAAACTGTTTTTT. The rearrangement uses TRBV7-9 and TRBJ1-4; D unclear. CDR3 length: 13 amino acids. Germline V lookup: CDR1 SEHNR, CDR2 FQNEAQ (reference sequence). V was trimmed by 10 bases and J by 4 bases, leaving 13 bases between them.

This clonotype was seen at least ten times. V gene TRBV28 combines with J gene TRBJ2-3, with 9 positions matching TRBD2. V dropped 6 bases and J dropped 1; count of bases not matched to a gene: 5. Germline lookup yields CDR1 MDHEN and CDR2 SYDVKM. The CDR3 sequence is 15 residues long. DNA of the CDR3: TGTGCCAGCAGCGGGACTAGCACTGGCACAGATACGCAGTATTTT. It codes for CASSGTSTGTDTQYF.

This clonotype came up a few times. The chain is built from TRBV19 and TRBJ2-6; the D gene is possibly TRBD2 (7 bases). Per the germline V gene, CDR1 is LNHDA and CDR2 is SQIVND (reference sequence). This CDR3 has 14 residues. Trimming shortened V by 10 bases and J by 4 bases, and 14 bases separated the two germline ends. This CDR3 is CATRAGAGANVLTF. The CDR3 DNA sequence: TGTGCCACCCGGGCGGGGGCCGGGGCCAACGTCCTGACTTTC. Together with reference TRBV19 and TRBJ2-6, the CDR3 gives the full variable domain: DGGITQSPKYLFRKEGQNVTLSCEQNLNHDAMYWYRQDPGQGLRLIYYSQIVNDFQKGDIAEGYSVSREKKESFPLTVTSAQKNPTAFYLCATRAGAGANVLTFGAGSRLTVL.